This TCR beta chain was sequenced for a study of response to subunit inactivated influenza vaccine. TCRdb fed the RT-PCR reads into MiXCR, producing one record per CDR3 protein. Of 400,000 to 650,000 distinct CDR3 sequences in the sample, approximately 6.9% were seen once. CDR1 and CDR2 (germline): ENHRY, SYGVKD. The CDR3 has 15 residues. Trimming pared 3 bases from V and 6 bases from J, leaving 15 bases between. The sequences come from PBMCs from blood, collected 23 to 25 months after vaccination. The chain carries TRBV10-3 and TRBJ1-5, with a tentative D call TRBD1 (6 bases). This receptor was obtained from a man between 50 and 69 years old who received an inactivated influenza vaccine. CDR3 sequence (DNA): TGTGCCATCAGTGACGGGCAGGGGCGAGGTCAGCCCCAGCATTTT. Protein: CAISDGQGRGQPQHF.